The clone carrying this TCR beta chain has at least ten counts. The data are from a study of metastatic and nonmetastatic thyroid tumors. The CDR3 runs 15 residues. Unmatched junction bases numbered 8, after V lost 5 bases and J lost 5 bases. Germline V gene sequence: CDR1 SNHLY, CDR2 FYNNEI. TCRdb re-clonotyped the PCR reads via MiXCR. The table includes some 17,000 clones, 25% detected once. All patients reached thyroid surgery having received no treatment beforehand. This receptor was obtained from a male donor with papillary thyroid cancer or a benign thyroid nodule (not recorded which). Some clones in this sample may be carry-over from other donors' samples. The rearrangement joins TRBV2 to TRBJ2-4, with TRBD1 matching over 8 bases. The specimen sequenced was blood. This chain's CDR3 is CASSNSGTGENIQYF. The CDR3 DNA follows: TGTGCCAGCAGTAACTCCGGGACAGGCGAAAACATTCAGTACTTC. The full variable domain, completed using reference TRBV2 and TRBJ2-4, is EPEVTQTPSHQVTQMGQEVILRCVPISNHLYFYWYRQILGQKVEFLVSFYNNEISEKSEIFDDQFSVERPDGSNFTLKIRSTKLEDSAMYFCASSNSGTGENIQYFGAGTRLSVL.